Listed below are T cell receptor beta chains from one sample, sequenced in a study of control samples from healthy donors and cancer patients. Assay: immunoSEQ multiplex PCR; the TCRdb copy retains only in-frame clones and omits some. The data show 74,000 or so clones, over 75% seen once. The sequenced sample was blood. The receptors stem from a middle-aged man in good health. Each CDR3 is given with its conserved first and last residue. The order of the fields is J gene, V gene, CDR3 protein.

j_gene: TRBJ2-3
v_gene: TRBV30
CDR3aa: CAWGAGDPTDTQYF

j_gene: TRBJ1-2
v_gene: TRBV30
CDR3aa: CAWSLPYGYTF

j_gene: TRBJ2-7
v_gene: TRBV12-5
CDR3aa: CASAAGTEGIHEQYF

j_gene: TRBJ2-5
v_gene: TRBV5-4
CDR3aa: CASSRTSGGVFLETQYF

j_gene: TRBJ1-1
v_gene: TRBV18
CDR3aa: CASSPRGTGSTEAFF

j_gene: TRBJ1-3
v_gene: TRBV18
CDR3aa: CASSPTTGKGPFSGNTIYF

j_gene: TRBJ2-3
v_gene: TRBV5-8
CDR3aa: CASSLRLDTQYF

j_gene: TRBJ1-5
v_gene: TRBV27
CDR3aa: CASMRSTGAIANQPQHF

j_gene: TRBJ2-7
v_gene: TRBV5-6
CDR3aa: CASSSQGAVWGEQYF

j_gene: TRBJ1-2
v_gene: TRBV6-1
CDR3aa: CASSEASLRLSYGYTF

j_gene: TRBJ1-2
v_gene: TRBV27
CDR3aa: CASSPLAGGYTF

j_gene: TRBJ1-3
v_gene: TRBV5-8
CDR3aa: CASSLGWGPSGNTIYF

j_gene: TRBJ1-1
v_gene: TRBV11-3
CDR3aa: CASSLEGHSEAFF

j_gene: TRBJ1-4
v_gene: TRBV4-3
CDR3aa: CASSQNPGQANEKLFF